This record looks at one T cell receptor (beta chain) sequence and its context. This clonotype showed up just a few times. Its recognized antigen is unknown. There are no base qualities to consult, and no much larger clone falls within one base. Ficoll-Paque density gradient centrifugation was used to isolate PBMCs. The sequencer listed for this sample is Illumina NovaSeq 6000. Using 5'RACE with constant-segment primers, TCRalpha and TCRbeta cDNA libraries were constructed, with sample barcodes and unique molecular identifiers added in the process. Trizol reagent was used to extract RNA from every sample. The libraries were amplified in two PCR steps, and the second step added a second sample barcode and Illumina TruSeq adapters. Libraries were sequenced on an Illumina NovaSeq with 2 x 150 bp paired-end reads. The study's processing was this. With migec v1.2.7, reads were demultiplexed and then collapsed into UMI-guided consensus sequences. Using mixcr v2.1.11, UMI consensuses were aligned to TRA and TRB V and J templates and then assembled into clonotypes. Clonotypes were classified as expanded or contracted when called significant by both edgeR and NoisET, with noise models trained on biological replicates. For edgeR calls, a false discovery rate-adjusted p below 0.01 and a log2 fold-change threshold of 1 were applied. PCA with hierarchical clustering of max-normalized trajectories of the 1000 most abundant clonotypes was used as exploratory dynamics analysis. The CD4 or CD8 phenotype of responding clones was assigned using the separately sequenced CD4+ and CD8+ repertoires. Clones were called with MiXCR by TCRdb after fastp trimmed the public reads at Q25, and only in-frame beta chains were retained. Rows matching on CDR3 protein sequence are summarized as one entry with the most common DNA and genes. None of the V and J calls come from the authors' own analysis; TCRdb made them. The sample includes tens of thousands of distinct CDR3 sequences, with 25% to 35% observed a single time. In total, the top ten clones hold roughly 43% of the sample.

The data belong to a study of T-cell memory formation after mild COVID-19 (dated by TCRdb to the early 2020s). In the study overall: TCR sequence clusters from the two donors were largely donor specific. Two young, previously healthy adult volunteers, one female and one male, were included in the cohort. T-cell clones expanding and contracting after mild COVID-19 in a couple of donors were tracked by longitudinal TCRalpha and TCRbeta repertoire sequencing. Points the paper makes about the study in general: Some responding clones were detected in pre-infection memory, suggesting pre-existing cross-reactive memory T cells joined the SARS-CoV-2 response. Only a couple of mild cases were covered by the study, and larger cohorts that include severe cases with pre-infection samples were considered necessary. The second-wave clones that peaked on day 37 were not confirmed to be SARS-CoV-2 specific. Contracting CD4+ clones turned up mainly in the CM and EM memory subsets, whereas EMRA was where CD8+ clones were enriched. Clones that contracted from day 15 to 85 showed balanced CD4/CD8 phenotypes, whereas a second wave of clones that expanded from day 15 to 37 leaned towards CD4+.

Trimming costs V 0 bases and J 1 base, and their ends lie 11 bases apart. The germline V gene supplies CDR1 LGHNA and CDR2 YSLEER. The CDR3 has 16 amino acids, counting the end cysteine and phenylalanine. The CDR3 DNA has 48 bases and is translated from base 1. The clonotype was recovered from a man aged 18 to 29 who had mild COVID-19 (a few samples of this study predate the infection). The sample titles of this study are shuffled in the database, so cell type and time point are left out; the donor was told from shared clones. The sample taken for sequencing was PBMCs or a T cell subset sorted from them (not recorded which). The rearrangement joined TRBV4-3 to TRBJ2-3; the D gene assignment is ambiguous. For the CDR3, the sequence is CASSQDGPAGTDTQYF. DNA sequence: TGCGCCAGCAGCCAAGATGGCCCCGCAGGCACAGATACGCAGTATTTT.